This entry is about one T cell receptor (beta chain). Its antigen is unknown. Peripheral blood CD8+ and CD4+ T cells were profiled by TCR beta sequencing. Through negative isolation, CD4+ and CD8+ T cells were obtained, while TEMRA cells were enriched using FACS. The data were taken from a study of CD8 T cells in Susac syndrome. Regarding the study as a whole: The relatively small number of individuals in the TCR sequencing and HLA analysis was acknowledged by the study.

RNA, at about 0.45 to 1 ug, was reverse transcribed with random hexamers. Amplification of TCR beta CDR3 used immunoSEQ multiplex PCR across 54 Vbeta and 13 Jbeta. TCRdb reprocessed the immunoSEQ multiplex PCR reads with MiXCR, giving one entry per CDR3 protein. The data contain approximately 160,000 distinct CDR3 sequences, just over 90% of them singletons. Sequenced: CD4+ T cells from PBMCs. This receptor was identified in a human donor in good health.

The CDR3 loop reads CASSVRPRGDTQYF. CDR3 in DNA: TGTGCCAGCAGCGTCCGACCCAGGGGAGATACGCAGTATTTT. This chain uses TRBV11-2 with TRBJ2-3; tentative D call: TRBD1 (6 bases). V shed 5 bases and J shed 5 bases, with 14 bases lying between them. The CDR3 covers 14 residues. Germline values: CDR1 SGHAT, CDR2 FQNNGV. Looking up the rest from reference TRBV11-2 and TRBJ2-3 gives the full variable domain: EAGVAQSPRYKIIEKRQSVAFWCNPISGHATLYWYQQILGQGPKLLIQFQNNGVVDDSQLPKDRFSAERLKGVDSTLKIQPAKLEDSAVYLCASSVRPRGDTQYFGPGTRLTVL.